This passage covers 6 T cell receptor beta chains from one sample sequenced in a study of OX40 agonist ivuxolimab in advanced cancers. The method was immunoSEQ multiplex PCR; TCRdb's version includes in-frame clones alone and lacks a portion of them. This table holds around 81,000 clones, 80% to 90% found once. The source was CD4+ or CD8+ T cells sorted from blood, collected in a trial of the OX40 agonist ivuxolimab. The receptors were sampled from an adult with an advanced solid tumor such as melanoma, head and neck, liver or kidney cancer.

This sequence joins TRBV15 and TRBJ2-1; the D call may be TRBD1 or TRBD2 (5 bases each). V dropped 0 bases and J dropped 10 bases, with 10 bases sitting between them. In germline, CDR1 is LNHNV, CDR2 YYDKDF (reference sequence). CDR3 length: 13 residues. The CDR3 DNA reads TGTGCCACCAGCAGAGATCGGGGCTTGGAGCAGTTCTTC. This sequence encodes CATSRDRGLEQFF.

The chain carries TRBV10-3 and TRBJ1-1, with D unresolved. The CDR3 length is 14 residues. Trimming left V 9 bases short and J 1 base short, with 15 bases between. Germline V gene data show CDR1 as ENHRY and CDR2 as SYGVKD. CDR3 sequence (DNA): TGTGCCATACAAAACCCGCAGACGAACACTGAAGCTTTCTTT. Its protein is CAIQNPQTNTEAFF.

V and J are TRBV19 and TRBJ2-1; 9 nucleotides match TRBD2. Germline loops: CDR1 LNHDA, CDR2 SQIVND (reference sequence). The V gene end was trimmed by 3 bases and the J gene end by 8 bases; junction bases not matched to a gene: 14. This CDR3 has 17 amino acids. The CDR3 sequence is CASSIPGGSGRSDEQFF. CDR3 coding DNA: TGTGCCAGTAGTATCCCCGGGGGTAGCGGGAGAAGCGATGAGCAGTTCTTC.

This clone was counted once. V usage is TRBV6-5 and J usage is TRBJ2-2; D is unresolved. Germline V CDR1 and CDR2: MNHEY, SVGAGI. This CDR3 comprises 15 residues. V lost 2 bases and J lost 6, with 13 bases in between. The CDR3 bases are TGTGCCAGCAGTTACGTTAGCAGGATGGCCGGGGAGCTGTTTTTT. Protein product: CASSYVSRMAGELFF.

This chain joins TRBV27 and TRBJ1-2; weak D call: TRBD1 (5 bases). The length of the CDR3 is 14 residues. The germline gives CDR1 MNHEY, CDR2 SMNVEV (reference sequence). V lost 3 bases to trimming and J lost 6 bases, with 14 bases between them. The CDR3 DNA reads as TGTGCCAGCAGTTTCGGGGCAGGCGGGAATGGCTACACCTTC. As protein: CASSFGAGGNGYTF.

This clone was counted at least ten times. The chain joins TRBV7-9 to TRBJ1-1, with D perhaps TRBD1 (5 bases). In germline, CDR1 is SEHNR, CDR2 FQNEAQ (reference sequence). CDR3 length: 17 residues. Between the trimmed V and J ends, which lost 5 bases and 2 bases, there was a span of 21 bases. CDR3 sequence reads: CASSPGTFRSLNTEAFF. DNA for the CDR3: TGTGCCAGCAGCCCGGGGACTTTTCGGTCCCTTAACACTGAAGCTTTCTTT. The full variable domain, in which reference TRBV7-9 and TRBJ1-1 provide the parts outside the CDR3, is DTGVSQNPRHKITKRGQNVTFRCDPISEHNRLYWYRQTLGQGPEFLTYFQNEAQLEKSRLLSDRFSAERPKGSFSTLEIQRTEQGDSAMYLCASSPGTFRSLNTEAFFGQGTRLTVV.